What follows are 3 T cell receptor beta chains derived from one specimen sequenced in a study of lymphopenia after photon versus proton radiotherapy. The method was immunoSEQ multiplex PCR; TCRdb's version includes in-frame clones alone and lacks a portion of them. The sample lists some 30,000 clones, 94% seen once, with about 0.66% in the top ten. The source was peripheral blood, collected from a patient treated with photon-based radiotherapy. The receptors originated from a woman aged 45-65 years with cholangiocarcinoma.

The V and J genes are TRBV5-1 and TRBJ1-1; the D gene is possibly TRBD1 (6 bases). V lost 3 bases and J lost 1, with 13 bases in between. The germline gives CDR1 SGHRS, CDR2 YFSETQ. The CDR3 has 15 amino acids. CDR3 loop: CASSSSGGQNTEAFF. CDR3 DNA: TGCGCCAGCAGCTCCTCGGGGGGACAGAACACTGAAGCTTTCTTT.

About this clone itself: One end of the junction does not line up with germline, which may come from a read error. Within the sample, other DNA sequences also encode this same CDR3. The chain links TRBV2 to TRBJ2-7; D is unresolved. Germline V lookup: CDR1 SNHLY, CDR2 FYNNEI. The CDR3 extends over 13 amino acids. The CDR3 coding sequence is TGCGCCAGCAGTCCCGGGCTATACTACGAGCAGTACTTC. Residues: CASSPGLYYEQYF.

The V and J genes are TRBV11-2 and TRBJ1-3, with TRBD1 identical over 8 bases. J was trimmed by 0 bases and V by 1 base; bases with no gene match: 2. The CDR3 consists of 16 residues. CDR1 and CDR2 (germline): SGHAT, FQNNGV. The CDR3 DNA reads as TGTGCCAGCAGCTTAGGTCAGGGGGCCTCTGGAAACACCATATATTTT. Translated: CASSLGQGASGNTIYF. Supplemented by reference TRBV11-2 and TRBJ1-3, the full variable domain reads EAGVAQSPRYKIIEKRQSVAFWCNPISGHATLYWYQQILGQGPKLLIQFQNNGVVDDSQLPKDRFSAERLKGVDSTLKIQPAKLEDSAVYLCASSLGQGASGNTIYFGEGSWLTVV.